What follows are 29 T cell receptor beta chains derived from one specimen sequenced in a study of breast tumors, draining lymph nodes, adjacent tissues. TCRdb recomputed calls from the multiplex PCR reads with MiXCR, one row per CDR3 protein. The sample comprises 60,000 to 75,000 distinct CDR3 sequences, approximately 62% of which are singletons, and roughly a fifth rests with the top ten. What was sequenced was breast tumor tissue. These receptors all come from a female donor with breast cancer. Some clones in this sample may be carry-over from other donors' samples.

The table lists this clonotype with many counts. The chain is built from TRBV12-3 or TRBV12-4 and TRBJ2-5; D gene ambiguous. The CDR3 totals 11 residues. Trimming shortened V by 6 bases and J by 3 bases, and 5 bases separated the two germline ends. The CDR3 reads CASSLEETQYF. The CDR3 DNA is TGTGCCAGCAGCCTCGAAGAGACCCAGTACTTC.

On this clonotype itself: A read error may be the cause here, since a much bigger clone is one base away. V gene TRBV24-1 combines with J gene TRBJ2-5, with D perhaps TRBD2 (5 bases). Germline values: CDR1 KGHDR, CDR2 SFDVKD. The CDR3 has 15 residues. V lost 6 bases to trimming and J lost 5 bases, with 18 bases between them. The CDR3 region has the DNA TGTGCCACCAGTCCAACGACTACCTCATCGGAGACCCAGTACTTC. Translated, it gives CATSPTTTSSETQYF.

This rearrangement joins TRBV10-3 to TRBJ2-1, with 8 bases aligning to TRBD1. Germline V gene sequence: CDR1 ENHRY, CDR2 SYGVKD. V trimming: 3 bases; J trimming: 7 bases; junction bases outside the gene matches: 8. The CDR3 extends over 15 amino acids. CDR3: CAISDGQGPLNEQFF. The CDR3 nucleotides are TGTGCCATCAGTGACGGACAGGGTCCACTGAATGAGCAGTTCTTC.

V usage is TRBV7-3 and J usage is TRBJ2-2; D gene unclear. V was cut by 6 bases and J by 1 base, with 6 bases left in between. The germline V gene has CDR1 SGHTA and CDR2 FQGTGA. CDR3 length equals 13 residues. CDR3 sequence reads: CASSGQNTGELFF. CDR3 in DNA: TGTGCCAGCAGTGGGCAGAACACCGGGGAGCTGTTTTTT.

The chain combines TRBV2 with TRBJ1-6; TRBD1 aligns across 8 bases. The germline CDR1 and CDR2 sequences are SNHLY and FYNNEI. The CDR3 has 16 amino acids. J lost 4 bases, V lost 3 bases, and 5 bases had no gene match. CDR3 sequence: CASSERTGKYNSPLHF. In DNA, the CDR3 is TGTGCCAGCAGTGAGAGGACAGGGAAATATAATTCACCCCTCCACTTT. Full variable domain (rest looked up from reference TRBV2 and TRBJ1-6): EPEVTQTPSHQVTQMGQEVILRCVPISNHLYFYWYRQILGQKVEFLVSFYNNEISEKSEIFDDQFSVERPDGSNFTLKIRSTKLEDSAMYFCASSERTGKYNSPLHFGNGTRLTVT.

This clonotype was detected many times. Since a much larger clone is just one base distant, this may be a read error. This sequence joins TRBV20-1 and TRBJ1-5; D ambiguous. The CDR3 has 15 residues. V lost 0 bases and J lost 6, with 15 bases in between. CDR1 and CDR2 from the germline V gene are DFQATT and SNEGSKA (reference sequence). The CDR3 sequence is CSARDQREYPQPQHF. CDR3 in DNA: TGCAGTGCTAGAGATCAGAGAGAATACCCTCAGCCCCAGCATTTT.

This chain links TRBV6-5 with TRBJ1-5; 12 bases are a match to TRBD1. Germline V lookup: CDR1 MNHEY, CDR2 SVGAGI. With V trimmed by 4 bases and J by 2 bases, 9 bases remained unmatched. CDR3 length equals 18 residues. CDR3 coding DNA: TGTGCCAGCAGTTTAGCGGGGACAGGGGGCTGTGGCAATCAGCCCCAGCATTTT. It translates to CASSLAGTGGCGNQPQHF.

The V call is TRBV29-1, the J call TRBJ1-2; tentative D call: TRBD1 (5 bases). This CDR3 comprises 13 residues. V shed 8 bases and J shed 5 bases, with 18 bases lying between them. The germline V gene has CDR1 SQVTM and CDR2 ANQGSEA. The CDR3 sequence is CSSKAAGRYGYTF. In DNA, the CDR3 is TGCAGCTCGAAGGCCGCAGGGAGGTATGGCTACACCTTC.

CDR3 amino acids: CASSSWGQVGTEAFF. In DNA form, the CDR3 reads TGTGCCAGCAGCTCGTGGGGACAGGTCGGTACTGAAGCTTTCTTT. V usage is TRBV11-2 and J usage is TRBJ1-1; 8 bases map to TRBD1. From germline, CDR1 is SGHAT and CDR2 FQNNGV. The junction had 9 bases not matched to a gene; V was cut back by 4 bases and J by 5 bases. This CDR3 comprises 15 residues. The variable domain in full, completed from reference TRBV11-2 and TRBJ1-1, reads EAGVAQSPRYKIIEKRQSVAFWCNPISGHATLYWYQQILGQGPKLLIQFQNNGVVDDSQLPKDRFSAERLKGVDSTLKIQPAKLEDSAVYLCASSSWGQVGTEAFFGQGTRLTVV.

The rearrangement joins TRBV20-1 to TRBJ1-4; 10 nucleotides line up with TRBD1. The germline V gene encodes CDR1 DFQATT and CDR2 SNEGSKA (reference sequence). The CDR3 length is 14 residues. The V segment lost 3 bases and the J segment 8 bases; nucleotides outside the gene matches: 6. In nucleotides, the CDR3 is TGCAGTGCTAGGGGGACAGGGGTTGGGGAAAAACTGTTTTTT. Encoded protein: CSARGTGVGEKLFF.

The genes are TRBV29-1 and TRBJ2-3; either TRBD1 or TRBD2 may fit D (5 bases each). Germline loops: CDR1 SQVTM, CDR2 ANQGSEA. V shed 0 bases and J shed 4 bases, with 8 bases lying between them. This CDR3 comprises 13 residues. The CDR3 spells CSVEDGTADTQYF. CDR3 coding DNA: TGCAGCGTTGAAGATGGGACCGCAGATACGCAGTATTTT.

The rearrangement links TRBV2 to TRBJ1-4; D gene ambiguous. The germline gives CDR1 SNHLY, CDR2 FYNNEI. This CDR3 has 11 residues. V was pared by 5 bases and J by 13 bases, with 11 bases between. The CDR3: CASSFFSGLFF. The CDR3 coding sequence is TGTGCCAGCAGTTTCTTCAGTGGACTGTTTTTT.

The chain is built from TRBV6-2 or TRBV6-3 and TRBJ2-4; TRBD1 matches at 7 bases. The V segment lost 2 bases and the J segment 0 bases; nucleotides outside the gene matches: 10. This CDR3 spans 18 amino acids. Germline V gives CDR1 MNHEY, CDR2 SVGEGT. The CDR3 nucleotides are TGTGCCAGCAGTTACCCCGACAGGGTCCTGGGAGCCAAAAACATTCAGTACTTC. This encodes CASSYPDRVLGAKNIQYF.

The chain recombines TRBV20-1 with TRBJ2-5; D not certain. V was shortened by 0 bases and J by 5 bases, with 4 bases between the two germline ends. This CDR3 spans 11 amino acids. Germline CDR1 is DFQATT and CDR2 is SNEGSKA (reference sequence). The chain's CDR3 is CSARDLETQYF. CDR3 nucleotide sequence: TGCAGTGCTAGAGATTTGGAGACCCAGTACTTC.

On this clonotype itself: It may be a read error: a sequence one base away is much more abundant. The conserved closing phenylalanine or tryptophan is absent in this CDR3, likely reflecting a read error. The chain employs TRBV9 and TRBJ2-1; the D gene is possibly TRBD1 (5 bases). The CDR3 is made up of 13 amino acids. Germline loops: CDR1 SGDLS, CDR2 YYNGEE. Trimming removed 4 bases from V and 4 bases from J, with 9 bases in between. CDR3 amino acids: CASSLRQYNEQFS. The CDR3 bases are TGTGCCAGCAGCCTGCGACAGTACAATGAGCAGTTCTCC.

V usage is TRBV6-5 and J usage is TRBJ2-3; TRBD2 matches 11 bases. V shed 2 bases, J shed 6 bases, and the junction held 7 bases outside the gene matches. The CDR3 has 16 residues. Germline V gene data show CDR1 as MNHEY and CDR2 as SVGAGI. The CDR3 DNA reads TGTGCCAGCAGTTACGCGGGGACTAGCGGCGGGGATACGCAGTATTTT. It encodes CASSYAGTSGGDTQYF.

The chain has TRBV6-1 and TRBJ1-1; no firm D call. V lost 6 bases and J lost 6, with 14 bases in between. This CDR3 comprises 13 residues. CDR1 is MNHNS and CDR2 is SASEGT in the germline V gene. The CDR3 sequence: CASRADWASEAFF. The CDR3 DNA follows: TGTGCCAGCAGGGCAGACTGGGCCTCTGAAGCTTTCTTT.

For this clonotype: One junction end does not reproduce the germline sequence, and a read error may be involved. V is TRBV5-4 and J is TRBJ1-2; D might be TRBD1 (5 bases). The germline V gene has CDR1 SGHNT and CDR2 YYREEE (reference sequence). The length of the CDR3 is 17 residues. The CDR3 here is CASSPPTESFVNCGHTF. DNA for the CDR3: TGTGCCAGCAGCCCGCCGACAGAATCCTTTGTAAACTGTGGCCACACCTTC. Combining the CDR3 with reference TRBV5-4 and TRBJ1-2 gives the whole variable domain ETGVTQSPTHLIKTRGQQVTLRCSSQSGHNTVSWYQQALGQGPQFIFQYYREEENGRGNFPPRFSGLQFPNYSSELNVNALELDDSALYLCASSPPTESFVNCGHTFGSGTRLTVV.

The sample holds many counts of this clonotype. V gene TRBV6-1 combines with J gene TRBJ1-4; tentatively, D is TRBD1 (5 bases). Germline V lookup: CDR1 MNHNS, CDR2 SASEGT. The CDR3 has 14 amino acids. V was clipped by 7 bases and J by 3 bases, with 12 bases between them. The CDR3 is CASMGTVPNEKLFF. CDR3 coding DNA: TGTGCCAGCATGGGGACGGTGCCTAATGAAAAACTGTTTTTT.

The rearrangement uses TRBV7-2 and TRBJ2-7; D call uncertain. The V gene's germline CDR1 is SGHTA and CDR2 FQGNSA. The CDR3 length is 13 residues. The ends were cut back, 2 bases at V and 2 bases at J, with 7 bases in the middle. In DNA form, the CDR3 reads TGTGCCAGCAGCTTAAGCGTTGCCTACGAGCAGTACTTC. Protein product: CASSLSVAYEQYF.

This clonotype was counted many times. The chain combines TRBV13 with TRBJ2-5, with D possibly matching TRBD1 (6 bases). The CDR3 has 15 residues. Trimming left V 5 bases short and J 5 bases short, with 18 bases between. From germline, CDR1 is PRHDT and CDR2 FYEKMQ (reference sequence). In nucleotides, the CDR3 is TGTGCCAGCAGCCTGAAGACAGGCCCCCAGGAGACCCAGTACTTC. Translation: CASSLKTGPQETQYF.

The rearrangement links TRBV4-1 to TRBJ1-2, with D tentatively TRBD1 (5 bases). V lost 4 bases and J lost 2, with 17 bases in between. There are 16 residues in the CDR3. CDR1 and CDR2 from the germline V gene are MGHRA and YSYEKL. The CDR3 loop is CASSLFEGLLNYGYTF. CDR3 DNA sequence: TGCGCCAGCAGCCTCTTCGAGGGGCTCCTGAACTATGGCTACACCTTC.

The J gene is TRBJ1-2, the V gene TRBV2; possibly TRBD1 for D (6 bases). Germline CDR1 and CDR2: SNHLY and FYNNEI. V was shortened by 0 bases and J by 3 bases, with 17 bases between the two germline ends. This CDR3 comprises 17 residues. CDR3 DNA sequence: TGTGCCAGCAGTGAAGCAGACGGCAGGGGTGGACACTATGGCTACACCTTC. As protein: CASSEADGRGGHYGYTF.

There are many counts of this clonotype. The chain couples TRBV11-2 to TRBJ2-1; 8 bases are a match to TRBD1. Germline V gives CDR1 SGHAT, CDR2 FQNNGV. The V gene end was trimmed by 3 bases and the J gene end by 3 bases; junction bases not matched to a gene: 10. The CDR3 loop spans 17 amino acids. The CDR3 sequence: CASSFAPPTGDYNEQFF. The CDR3 DNA reads TGTGCCAGCAGCTTCGCCCCCCCGACAGGGGACTACAATGAGCAGTTCTTC.

This clonotype has more than one count but fewer than ten. CDR3 sequence: CASSTREGPNTGELFF. CDR3 sequence (DNA): TGTGCCAGCAGCACCCGCGAGGGGCCGAACACCGGGGAGCTGTTTTTT. This chain links TRBV11-1 with TRBJ2-2; D tentatively fits TRBD1 or TRBD2 (5 bases each). The CDR3 covers 16 residues. The V and J ends lost 5 bases and 0 bases respectively, with 13 bases between them. In germline, CDR1 is SGHAT, CDR2 FQDESV (reference sequence).

V gene TRBV7-2 combines with J gene TRBJ2-2; 7 positions agree with TRBD2. Germline CDR1 and CDR2: SGHTA and FQGNSA. V gave up 5 bases and J gave up 5 bases; unmatched junction bases: 17. The length of the CDR3 is 18 residues. The CDR3: CASSQQIGDYERTGELFF. CDR3 bases: TGTGCCAGCAGCCAGCAGATTGGGGACTACGAACGGACCGGGGAGCTGTTTTTT.

This sequence joins TRBV24-1 and TRBJ2-2; weak D call: TRBD1 (5 bases). The germline V gene has CDR1 KGHDR and CDR2 SFDVKD. The CDR3 has 13 amino acids. The V gene lost 5 bases and the J gene lost 5 bases, with 8 bases spanning the gap. This CDR3 is CATSGRVTGELFF. CDR3 in DNA: TGTGCCACCAGTGGCAGGGTGACCGGGGAGCTGTTTTTT.

The chain joins TRBV14 to TRBJ2-5; 8 nucleotides match TRBD1. The CDR3 sequence is 14 residues long. Germline loops: CDR1 SGHDN, CDR2 FVKESK. V dropped 4 bases and J dropped 5; count of bases not matched to a gene: 6. CDR3 sequence (DNA): TGTGCCAGCAGCCCGGGACAGGAGGTGGAGACCCAGTACTTC. It is translated as CASSPGQEVETQYF.

This clonotype was observed a single time. An end of the junction does not agree with germline; a read error may underlie this. This chain links TRBV20-1 with TRBJ2-1, with D unresolved. There are 11 residues in the CDR3. Germline loops: CDR1 DFQATT, CDR2 SNEGSKA (reference sequence). CDR3: CSGLQDNEQSF. In DNA form, the CDR3 reads TGCAGTGGTCTCCAAGACAATGAGCAGTCCTTC.